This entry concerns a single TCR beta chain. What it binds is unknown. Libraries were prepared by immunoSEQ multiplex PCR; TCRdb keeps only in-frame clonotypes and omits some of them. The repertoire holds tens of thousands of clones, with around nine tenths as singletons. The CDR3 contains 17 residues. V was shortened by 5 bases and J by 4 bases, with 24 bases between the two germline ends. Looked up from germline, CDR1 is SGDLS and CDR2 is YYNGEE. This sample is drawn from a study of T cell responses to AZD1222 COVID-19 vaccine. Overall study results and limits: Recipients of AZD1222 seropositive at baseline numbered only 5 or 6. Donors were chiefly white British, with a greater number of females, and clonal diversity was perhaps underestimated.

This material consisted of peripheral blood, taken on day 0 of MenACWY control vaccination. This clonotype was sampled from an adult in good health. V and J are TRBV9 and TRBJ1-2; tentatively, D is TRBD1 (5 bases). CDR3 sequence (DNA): TGTGCCAGCAGTTATTCAGGGACCAATGAAGGCGGCTATGGCTACACCTTC. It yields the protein CASSYSGTNEGGYGYTF.